This TCR beta chain stems from a study of beta chain features in type 1 diabetes. The study's findings and limits: Researchers caution that PCR might favor shorter templates, equally among patients and controls. Small HLA sub-analyses could not settle whether HLA shapes TCRB rearrangement.

A word on this clone: The antigen remains undetermined.

The trim removed 0 bases at V and 5 bases at J, leaving 3 bases unmatched. CDR3 size: 15 residues. The germline V gene has CDR1 SGHNT and CDR2 YYREEE (reference sequence). Reverse transcribing all isolated RNA meant expressed TCRB transcripts were sequenced. The data were produced by immunoSEQ multiplex PCR, yet TCRdb's version contains in-frame clones alone and is incomplete. The table lists tens of thousands of clones, about half of them singletons, with 0.25% to 0.3% in the top ten. J is TRBJ1-5 and V is TRBV5-4; TRBD1 agrees at 9 bases. The clonotype comes from a woman aged 25 to 39 in good health. The sample was stem cell memory CD4+ T cells from blood. In DNA, the CDR3 is TGTGCCAGCAGCTTGGGGGGACAGGGCGATCAGCCCCAGCATTTT. It codes for CASSLGGQGDQPQHF. Full variable domain (outside the CDR3, taken from reference TRBV5-4 and TRBJ1-5): ETGVTQSPTHLIKTRGQQVTLRCSSQSGHNTVSWYQQALGQGPQFIFQYYREEENGRGNFPPRFSGLQFPNYSSELNVNALELDDSALYLCASSLGGQGDQPQHFGDGTRLSIL.